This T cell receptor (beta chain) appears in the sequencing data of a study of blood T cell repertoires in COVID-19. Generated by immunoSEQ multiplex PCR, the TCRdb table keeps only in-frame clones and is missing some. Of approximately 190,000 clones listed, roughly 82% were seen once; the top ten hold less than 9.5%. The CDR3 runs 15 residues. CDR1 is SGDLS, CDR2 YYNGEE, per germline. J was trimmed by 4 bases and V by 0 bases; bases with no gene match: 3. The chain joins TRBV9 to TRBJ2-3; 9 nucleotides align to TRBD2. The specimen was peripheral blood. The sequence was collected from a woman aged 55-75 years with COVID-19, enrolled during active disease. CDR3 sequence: CASSVAGLAADTQYF. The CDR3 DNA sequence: TGTGCCAGCAGCGTAGCGGGACTAGCAGCAGATACGCAGTATTTT.